Presented here are 15 T cell receptor beta chains from one specimen sequenced in a study of early stage breast cancer tumors. Profiled with immunoSEQ multiplex PCR; TCRdb holds only in-frame clones, not every one. Of 50,000 to 65,000 clones listed, 75% to 95% were seen once; the top ten hold more than 4%. The source material was blood. The origin of the receptors is a person aged 70 to 79 with breast cancer.

CDR3 bases: TGTGCCGTTCGCCGGGAGGCCTACAATGAGCAGTTCTTC. Protein sequence: CAVRREAYNEQFF. This chain uses TRBV6-5 with TRBJ2-1, with TRBD2 matching over 7 bases. The CDR3 has 13 amino acids. CDR1 is MNHEY, CDR2 SVGAGI, per germline. With 11 bases clipped from V and 2 bases from J, the junction kept 6 bases outside the gene matches.

This rearrangement joins TRBV9 to TRBJ2-5; the match to TRBD1 covers 7 bases. CDR3 length: 14 residues. The trim removed 3 bases at V and 4 bases at J, leaving 6 bases unmatched. From germline, CDR1 is SGDLS and CDR2 YYNGEE. CDR3 nucleotide sequence: TGTGCCAGCAGCGGGACAGGTGGTGTAGAGACCCAGTACTTC. It codes for CASSGTGGVETQYF.

J is TRBJ2-2 and V is TRBV29-1, with unresolved D. The germline V and J ends were trimmed by 6 bases and 6 bases, with 11 bases remaining between them. The CDR3 spans 12 residues. CDR1 is SQVTM, CDR2 ANQGSEA, per germline. The CDR3 DNA is TGCAGCGTCGCCCGAGGTCCCGGGGAGCTGTTTTTT. Amino acid sequence: CSVARGPGELFF.

This clone was counted once. The J gene is TRBJ2-7, the V gene TRBV27; D is perhaps TRBD2 (6 bases). The CDR3 totals 16 residues. Per germline, CDR1 MNHEY and CDR2 SMNVEV (reference sequence). Trimming removed 7 bases at V and 2 bases at J, with 21 bases between. DNA of the CDR3: TGTGCCAGCACTCCTAGCCGGGACTCCCTTCCCTACGAGCAGTACTTC. Translating it yields CASTPSRDSLPYEQYF.

V gene TRBV7-2 combines with J gene TRBJ1-3, with D unresolved. This CDR3 has 12 amino acids. The germline CDR1 and CDR2 sequences are SGHTA and FQGNSA. The V end lost 3 bases, the J end lost 5 bases, and 5 bases lay between the germline ends. This CDR3 reads CASSFFRNTIYF. The CDR3 DNA is TGTGCCAGCAGCTTCTTCCGAAACACCATATATTTT. The full variable domain, in which reference TRBV7-2 and TRBJ1-3 provide the parts outside the CDR3, is GAGVSQSPSNKVTEKGKDVELRCDPISGHTALYWYRQSLGQGLEFLIYFQGNSAPDKSGLPSDRFSAERTGGSVSTLTIQRTQQEDSAVYLCASSFFRNTIYFGEGSWLTVV.

The chain combines TRBV14 with TRBJ2-7; a weak D match, TRBD1 (6 bases). Trimming shortened V by 2 bases and J by 4 bases, and 6 bases separated the two germline ends. The CDR3 sequence is 12 residues long. Germline V gene data show CDR1 as SGHDN and CDR2 as FVKESK. The CDR3 loop is CASSQTGYEQYF. The CDR3 bases are TGTGCCAGCAGCCAAACAGGGTACGAGCAGTACTTC.

The V gene is TRBV7-8, the J gene TRBJ2-3; 8 nucleotides line up with TRBD1. V dropped 5 bases and J dropped 0; count of bases not matched to a gene: 10. The CDR3 runs to 17 residues. Germline V lookup: CDR1 SGHVS, CDR2 FQNEAQ. CDR3 DNA sequence: TGTGCCAGCAGCACCCGGACAGGGATAGCTAGCACAGATACGCAGTATTTT. Translation: CASSTRTGIASTDTQYF.

The gene calls are TRBV10-1 and TRBJ2-3; maybe TRBD2 (7 bases). There are 14 residues in the CDR3. V lost 3 bases and J 4 bases, leaving 11 bases between the germline ends. Germline V gene data show CDR1 as WNHNN and CDR2 as SYGVQD (reference sequence). CDR3: CASSDSGGADTQYF. CDR3 coding DNA: TGCGCCAGCAGTGACTCGGGGGGCGCAGATACGCAGTATTTT.

V and J are TRBV7-2 and TRBJ2-7; 13 bases map to TRBD2. The CDR3 has 18 residues. The V gene end was trimmed by 4 bases and the J gene end by 1 base; junction bases not matched to a gene: 10. Germline V gives CDR1 SGHTA, CDR2 FQGNSA. CDR3 sequence (DNA): TGTGCCAGCAGCTACCGGACTAGCGGGAGAATTGAGTCCTACGAGCAGTACTTC. It yields the protein CASSYRTSGRIESYEQYF. The complete variable domain, with remaining parts taken from reference TRBV7-2 and TRBJ2-7, reads GAGVSQSPSNKVTEKGKDVELRCDPISGHTALYWYRQSLGQGLEFLIYFQGNSAPDKSGLPSDRFSAERTGGSVSTLTIQRTQQEDSAVYLCASSYRTSGRIESYEQYFGPGTRLTVT.

J is TRBJ2-7 and V is TRBV5-1, with 7 bases identical to TRBD1. Unmatched junction bases numbered 9, after V lost 0 bases and J lost 6 bases. CDR3 length: 15 residues. CDR1 and CDR2 (germline): SGHRS, YFSETQ. The CDR3 nucleotides are TGCGCCAGCAGCTTGGTGAGGGGGCAATATTCCGAGCAGTACTTC. Translated, it gives CASSLVRGQYSEQYF.

V and J are TRBV27 and TRBJ1-5, with D maybe TRBD1 (6 bases). This CDR3 comprises 14 residues. Looked up from germline, CDR1 is MNHEY and CDR2 is SMNVEV (reference sequence). Deletions cut 8 bases from V and 0 bases from J, with 11 bases between. The CDR3 reads CASGGGGSNQPQHF. The CDR3 nucleotides read TGTGCCAGCGGGGGGGGCGGTAGCAATCAGCCCCAGCATTTT.

The CDR3 reads CASSQVGLPSGNTIYF. For the CDR3, the DNA is TGCGCCAGCAGCCAAGTCGGACTACCCTCTGGAAACACCATATATTTT. J is TRBJ1-3 and V is TRBV4-3, with D unclear. Germline V lookup: CDR1 LGHNA, CDR2 YSLEER. V lost 1 base and J 0 bases, leaving 10 bases between the germline ends. The CDR3 contains 16 residues.

The chain uses TRBV11-2 and TRBJ2-7; 8 nucleotides match TRBD2. After removal of 0 bases from V and 1 base from J, the junction contained 2 bases not matched to a gene. The CDR3 contains 15 residues. Germline CDR1 and CDR2: SGHAT and FQNNGV. The CDR3 reads CASSLDPGGSYEQYF. CDR3 in DNA: TGTGCCAGCAGCTTAGATCCGGGAGGGTCCTACGAGCAGTACTTC.

The sample holds a few counts of this clone. The chain couples TRBV18 to TRBJ1-1; tentatively, D is TRBD1 (5 bases). With 2 bases removed from V and 6 bases from J, the gap between germline ends came to 13 bases. From germline, CDR1 is KGHSH and CDR2 LQKENI. The CDR3 spans 14 residues. The CDR3 is CASSPNTMTAEAFF. CDR3 in DNA: TGTGCCAGCTCACCAAATACTATGACAGCTGAAGCTTTCTTT. Complete variable domain (other parts from reference TRBV18 and TRBJ1-1): NAGVMQNPRHLVRRRGQEARLRCSPMKGHSHVYWYRQLPEEGLKFMVYLQKENIIDESGMPKERFSAEFPKEGPSILRIQQVVRGDSAAYFCASSPNTMTAEAFFGQGTRLTVV.

This clone was seen only a few times. The rearrangement links TRBV18 to TRBJ1-2; D gene ambiguous. Germline CDR1 and CDR2: KGHSH and LQKENI. The CDR3 spans 12 residues. V gave up 6 bases and J gave up 3 bases, with 8 bases separating them. The CDR3 loop is CASSRQDYGYTF. In DNA, the CDR3 is TGTGCCAGCTCCAGGCAGGACTATGGCTACACCTTC.